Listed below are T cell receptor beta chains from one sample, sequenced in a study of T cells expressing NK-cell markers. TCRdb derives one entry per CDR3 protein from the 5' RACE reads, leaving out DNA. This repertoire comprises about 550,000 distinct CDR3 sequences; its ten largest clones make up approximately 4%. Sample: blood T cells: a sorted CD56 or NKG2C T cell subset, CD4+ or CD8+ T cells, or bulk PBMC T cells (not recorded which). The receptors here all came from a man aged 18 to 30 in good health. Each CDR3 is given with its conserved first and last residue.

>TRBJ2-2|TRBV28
CASNQGVFTGELFF
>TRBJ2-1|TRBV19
CASSITGTGGSYNEQFF
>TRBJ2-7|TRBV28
CASSSGTSVPPQYF
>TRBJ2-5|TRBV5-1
CASSPRRSDRTQYF
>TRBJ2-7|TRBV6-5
CASSYTRDRSYEQYF
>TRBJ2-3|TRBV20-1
CSGDGRRADTQYF
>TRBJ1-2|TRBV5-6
CASSLQGTNPGNYGYTF
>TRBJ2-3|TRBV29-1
CSVVGAGTGADTQYF
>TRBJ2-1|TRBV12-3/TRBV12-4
CASSFLPNPHEQFF
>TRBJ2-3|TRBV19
CASSSRLAGSDTQYF
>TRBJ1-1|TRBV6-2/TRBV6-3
CASSYSRVVGHTEAFF
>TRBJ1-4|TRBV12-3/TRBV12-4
CASSPNSELFF
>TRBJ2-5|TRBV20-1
CSAQDSQDETQYF
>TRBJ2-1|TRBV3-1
CASSQDKTSGRGDEQFF
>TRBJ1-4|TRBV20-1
CSARSDPNEKLFF
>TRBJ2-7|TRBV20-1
CSAGGTVYEQYF